The clone carrying this T cell receptor beta chain came up a few times. Its matching antigen is unknown. The CDR3 is 13 residues long. V was trimmed by 6 bases and J by 1 base, leaving 10 bases between them. Germline V gene lookup returns CDR1 MNHEY and CDR2 SVGAGI. This record comes from a study of T-cell memory formation after mild COVID-19. Points from the study as a whole: Proof of SARS-CoV-2 specificity was absent for the second-wave clones that crested on day 37. CD4+ bias marked clones expanding day 15 to 37, unlike balanced contracting clones.

MiXCR, applied by TCRdb to the 5' RACE reads, yields one record per CDR3 protein. Of about 540,000 distinct CDR3 sequences listed, roughly 21% are singletons. The sequence came from an adult woman who had mild COVID-19 (a few samples of this study predate the infection). Cell type and time point are not known. The chain employs TRBV6-5 and TRBJ2-7; D remains ambiguous. The sample comprised PBMCs or a T cell subset sorted from them (not recorded which). As DNA, the CDR3 is TGTGCCAGCAGATTGGGCACTTCCTACGAGCAGTACTTC. It translates to CASRLGTSYEQYF.